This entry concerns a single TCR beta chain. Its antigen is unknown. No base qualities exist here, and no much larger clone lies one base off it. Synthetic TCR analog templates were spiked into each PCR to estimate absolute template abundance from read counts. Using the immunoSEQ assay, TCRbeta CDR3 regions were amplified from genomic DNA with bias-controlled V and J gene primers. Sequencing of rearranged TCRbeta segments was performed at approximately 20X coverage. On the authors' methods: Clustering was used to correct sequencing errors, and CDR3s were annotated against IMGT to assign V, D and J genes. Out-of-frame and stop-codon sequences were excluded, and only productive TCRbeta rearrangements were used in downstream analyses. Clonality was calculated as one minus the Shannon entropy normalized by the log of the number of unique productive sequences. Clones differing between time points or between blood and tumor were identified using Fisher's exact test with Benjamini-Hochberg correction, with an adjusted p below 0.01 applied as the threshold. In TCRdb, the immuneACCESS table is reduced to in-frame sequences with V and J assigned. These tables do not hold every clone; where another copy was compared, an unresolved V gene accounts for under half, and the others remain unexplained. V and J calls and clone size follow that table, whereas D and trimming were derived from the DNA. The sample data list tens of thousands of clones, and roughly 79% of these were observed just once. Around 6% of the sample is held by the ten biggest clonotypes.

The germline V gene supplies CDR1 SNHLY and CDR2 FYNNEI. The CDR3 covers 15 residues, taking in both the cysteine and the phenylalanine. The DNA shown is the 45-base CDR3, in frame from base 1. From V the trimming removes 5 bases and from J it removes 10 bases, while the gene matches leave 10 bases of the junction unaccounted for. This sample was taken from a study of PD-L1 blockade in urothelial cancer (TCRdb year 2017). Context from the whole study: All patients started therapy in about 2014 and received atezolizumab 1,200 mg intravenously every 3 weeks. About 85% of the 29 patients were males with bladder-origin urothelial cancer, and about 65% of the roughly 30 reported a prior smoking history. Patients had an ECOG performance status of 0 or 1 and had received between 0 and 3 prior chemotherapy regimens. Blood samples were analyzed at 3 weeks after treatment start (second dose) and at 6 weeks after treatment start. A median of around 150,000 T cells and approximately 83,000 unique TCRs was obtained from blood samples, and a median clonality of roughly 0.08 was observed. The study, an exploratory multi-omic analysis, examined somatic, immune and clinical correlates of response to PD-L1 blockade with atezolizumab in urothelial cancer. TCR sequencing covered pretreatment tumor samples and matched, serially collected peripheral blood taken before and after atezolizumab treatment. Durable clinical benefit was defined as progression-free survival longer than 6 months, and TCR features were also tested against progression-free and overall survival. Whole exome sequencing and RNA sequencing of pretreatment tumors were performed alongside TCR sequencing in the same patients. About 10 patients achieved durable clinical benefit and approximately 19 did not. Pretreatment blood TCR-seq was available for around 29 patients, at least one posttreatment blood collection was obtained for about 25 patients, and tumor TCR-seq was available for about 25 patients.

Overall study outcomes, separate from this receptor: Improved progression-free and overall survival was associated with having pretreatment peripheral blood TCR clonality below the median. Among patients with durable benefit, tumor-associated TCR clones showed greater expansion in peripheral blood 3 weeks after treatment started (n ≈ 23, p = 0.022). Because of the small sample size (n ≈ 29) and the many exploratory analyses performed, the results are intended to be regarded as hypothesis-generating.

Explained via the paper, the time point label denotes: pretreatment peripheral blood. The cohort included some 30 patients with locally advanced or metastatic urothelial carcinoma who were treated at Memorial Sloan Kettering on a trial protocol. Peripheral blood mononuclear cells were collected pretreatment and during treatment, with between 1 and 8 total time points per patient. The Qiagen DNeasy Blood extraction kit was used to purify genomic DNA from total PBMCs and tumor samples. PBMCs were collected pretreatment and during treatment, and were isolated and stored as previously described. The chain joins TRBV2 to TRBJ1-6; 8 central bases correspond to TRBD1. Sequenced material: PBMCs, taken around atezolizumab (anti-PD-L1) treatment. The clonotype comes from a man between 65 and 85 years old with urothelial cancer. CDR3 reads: CASSSRTGTGSPLHF. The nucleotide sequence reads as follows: TGTGCCAGCAGTAGCCGGACAGGGACGGGGTCACCCCTCCACTTT.